This passage covers 14 T cell receptor beta chains from one sample sequenced in a study of Graves' ophthalmopathy and Graves' hyperthyroidism. Beta-chain TCR CDR3 regions were amplified from RNA transcripts. HTBI-primed RT-PCR formed the first round, and a multiplex PCR formed the second. TCRdb passed the multiplex PCR reads through MiXCR, listing each CDR3 protein once. The sample carries hundreds of thousands of distinct CDR3 sequences, 20% to 25% recorded once. The sequencing input was peripheral blood. The receptors were gathered from a woman aged 18 to 35 with stable Graves' hyperthyroidism. Some clones in this sample may be carry-over from other donors' samples.

This clonotype was counted at least ten times. CDR3 in amino acids: CASSLGTGIDQPQHF. CDR3 nucleotides: TGTGCCAGCAGCTTAGGCACAGGGATCGATCAGCCCCAGCATTTT. V usage is TRBV7-9 and J usage is TRBJ1-5; TRBD1 is a possible D gene (6 bases). The CDR3 contains 15 residues. With 1 base removed from V and 5 bases from J, the gap between germline ends came to 12 bases. Per the germline V gene, CDR1 is SEHNR and CDR2 is FQNEAQ (reference sequence).

This clonotype showed up many times. The CDR3 region has the DNA TGTGCCAGCAGTTTTGGGTATCTGACGGATGAAAAACTGTTTTTT. Its protein is CASSFGYLTDEKLFF. The rearrangement joins TRBV28 to TRBJ1-4, with D hard to call. Germline V gives CDR1 MDHEN, CDR2 SYDVKM. The CDR3 spans 15 residues. V was shortened by 3 bases and J by 6 bases, with 14 bases between the two germline ends. Based on the CDR3 plus reference TRBV28 and TRBJ1-4, the full variable domain is DVKVTQSSRYLVKRTGEKVFLECVQDMDHENMFWYRQDPGLGLRLIYFSYDVKMKEKGDIPEGYSVSREKKERFSLILESASTNQTSMYLCASSFGYLTDEKLFFGSGTQLSVL.

In regard to this clonotype: A much larger clone lies one base from this, so it may be a read error. The rearrangement uses TRBV12-3 or TRBV12-4 and TRBJ1-1; D not certain. This CDR3 is built from 15 residues. The CDR3 loop reads CASSSTGKWNTEAVF. The CDR3 DNA is TGTGCCAGCAGTTCTACCGGCAAATGGAACACTGAAGCTGTCTTT.

V and J are TRBV4-3 and TRBJ1-2; 7 bases are shared with TRBD1. CDR1 is LGHNA, CDR2 YSLEER, per germline. The ends lost 0 bases at V and 4 bases at J; junction bases unmatched: 8. This CDR3 contains 16 residues. CDR3 in DNA: TGCGCCAGCAGCCAAGATTGGGGCAGGGGGACCTATGGCTACACCTTC. Its protein product is CASSQDWGRGTYGYTF.

In this sample, this clonotype turned up many times. The V call is TRBV28, the J call TRBJ1-6; D call uncertain. Germline CDR1 and CDR2: MDHEN and SYDVKM. V shed 5 bases and J shed 0 bases, with 11 bases lying between them. The CDR3 loop spans 16 amino acids. Here the CDR3 DNA reads TGTGCCAGCAGTGTTACAGTGTTCTCCTATAATTCACCCCTCCACTTT. Its translation: CASSVTVFSYNSPLHF.

This clonotype turned up a few times. The chain joins TRBV3-1 to TRBJ1-1; D is perhaps TRBD1 (5 bases). This CDR3 has 14 amino acids. The germline V gene has CDR1 LGHDT and CDR2 YNNKEL (reference sequence). The V end was cut by 1 base, the J end by 1 base, with 7 bases between. This CDR3 is CASSQVDTNTEAFF. The CDR3, as DNA: TGTGCCAGCAGCCAAGTGGACACGAACACTGAAGCTTTCTTT.

The table lists this clonotype with many counts. The J gene is TRBJ2-7, the V gene TRBV20-1; a weak D match, TRBD1 (5 bases). This CDR3 spans 15 amino acids. V lost 4 bases and J 0 bases, leaving 16 bases between the germline ends. CDR1 and CDR2 from the germline V gene are DFQATT and SNEGSKA (reference sequence). The CDR3 spells CSAKGDRTHSYEQYF. CDR3 sequence (DNA): TGCAGTGCTAAAGGAGACAGAACCCACTCCTACGAGCAGTACTTC.

This clonotype was seen ten or more times. The genes are TRBV19 and TRBJ1-1, with D perhaps matching TRBD1 (6 bases). The CDR3 has 13 residues. V was shortened by 9 bases and J by 4 bases, with 15 bases between the two germline ends. Germline values: CDR1 LNHDA, CDR2 SQIVND (reference sequence). CDR3 region: CASNFRGATEAFF. CDR3 in DNA: TGTGCCAGCAATTTCCGGGGGGCCACTGAAGCTTTCTTT. Full variable domain (rest looked up from reference TRBV19 and TRBJ1-1): DGGITQSPKYLFRKEGQNVTLSCEQNLNHDAMYWYRQDPGQGLRLIYYSQIVNDFQKGDIAEGYSVSREKKESFPLTVTSAQKNPTAFYLCASNFRGATEAFFGQGTRLTVV.

This clonotype was detected only a few times. J is TRBJ2-2 and V is TRBV20-1, with 8 bases identical to TRBD2. Trimming cost V 4 bases and J 5 bases; bases outside gene matches: 18. The CDR3 extends over 18 amino acids. Per the germline V gene, CDR1 is DFQATT and CDR2 is SNEGSKA (reference sequence). The CDR3 coding sequence is TGCAGTGCTAAGCACCCCATCGGGAGGGCAAGGGGAACCGGGGAGCTGTTTTTT. Translating it yields CSAKHPIGRARGTGELFF.

This clonotype was observed at least ten times. The chain combines TRBV28 with TRBJ2-5, with TRBD1 as a possible D gene (6 bases). The CDR3 consists of 12 residues. CDR1 is MDHEN, CDR2 SYDVKM, per germline. The V and J ends lost 8 bases and 1 base respectively, with 8 bases between them. The CDR3 reads CASLQGQETQYF. The CDR3 DNA is TGTGCCAGCCTACAGGGCCAAGAGACCCAGTACTTC. The entire variable domain, with the rest obtained from reference TRBV28 and TRBJ2-5, is as follows: DVKVTQSSRYLVKRTGEKVFLECVQDMDHENMFWYRQDPGLGLRLIYFSYDVKMKEKGDIPEGYSVSREKKERFSLILESASTNQTSMYLCASLQGQETQYFGPGTRLLVL.

The V gene is TRBV5-1, the J gene TRBJ1-1, with D maybe TRBD1 (6 bases). Trimming pared 4 bases from V and 5 bases from J, leaving 18 bases between. This CDR3 has 15 amino acids. Germline CDR1 SGHRS, CDR2 YFSETQ. The CDR3 nucleotides read TGCGCCAGCAGCCAAACAGGGCTGTCCTCTACTGAAGCTTTCTTT. Translation: CASSQTGLSSTEAFF.

The V gene is TRBV5-1, the J gene TRBJ2-4, with TRBD2 as a possible D gene (5 bases). The germline V gene encodes CDR1 SGHRS and CDR2 YFSETQ. The CDR3 contains 14 residues. Trimming shortened V by 1 base and J by 2 bases, and 7 bases separated the two germline ends. This CDR3 is CASSLTGTKNIQYF. For the CDR3, the DNA is TGCGCCAGCAGCTTGACGGGAACCAAAAACATTCAGTACTTC. The full variable domain, completed using reference TRBV5-1 and TRBJ2-4, is KAGVTQTPRYLIKTRGQQVTLSCSPISGHRSVSWYQQTPGQGLQFLFEYFSETQRNKGNFPGRFSGRQFSNSRSEMNVSTLELGDSALYLCASSLTGTKNIQYFGAGTRLSVL.

This clonotype was observed a few times. CDR3 in amino acids: CASSLKGGAEQYF. CDR3 DNA sequence: TGTGCCAGCAGCTTAAAGGGGGGCGCCGAGCAGTACTTC. The chain combines TRBV11-2 with TRBJ2-7; D possibly matches TRBD1 or TRBD2 (6 bases each). The length of the CDR3 is 13 residues. Trimming left V 2 bases short and J 6 bases short, with 11 bases between. The germline V gene has CDR1 SGHAT and CDR2 FQNNGV. The full variable domain, with the rest looked up from reference TRBV11-2 and TRBJ2-7, is EAGVAQSPRYKIIEKRQSVAFWCNPISGHATLYWYQQILGQGPKLLIQFQNNGVVDDSQLPKDRFSAERLKGVDSTLKIQPAKLEDSAVYLCASSLKGGAEQYFGPGTRLTVT.

Ten or more counts support this clonotype. This chain joins TRBV2 and TRBJ2-2; D is ambiguous. The ends were cut back, 7 bases at V and 3 bases at J, with 6 bases in the middle. The CDR3 runs 12 residues. Germline CDR1 is SNHLY and CDR2 is FYNNEI. In DNA form, the CDR3 reads TGTGCCAGCACGGTAGACACCGGGGAGCTGTTTTTT. This translates into CASTVDTGELFF. The whole variable domain, filled in from reference TRBV2 and TRBJ2-2, reads EPEVTQTPSHQVTQMGQEVILRCVPISNHLYFYWYRQILGQKVEFLVSFYNNEISEKSEIFDDQFSVERPDGSNFTLKIRSTKLEDSAMYFCASTVDTGELFFGEGSRLTVL.